This is a list of T cell receptor beta chains from one sample in a study of blood T cells in healthy people across ages. TCRdb used MiXCR to reprocess the 5' RACE reads, holding one entry per CDR3 protein. Among some 1.8 million distinct CDR3 sequences listed, about 39% were seen once. Sequencing was carried out using blood. The receptors were sampled from a human donor in good health. The CDR3 runs from the conserved cysteine through the conserved F or W. The order of the fields is D gene, V gene, J gene, clone size, CDR3 protein, CDR3 DNA. The D gene is left open where the match is weak. Expanded clones are given a class, and other clones once, few, many or no size at all.

d_call: NA; v_call: TRBV5-1; j_call: TRBJ2-1; clone_size: few; cdr3_aa: CASSLGTVRGEQFF; cdr3_nt: TGCGCCAGCAGCTTGGGGACAGTCAGGGGTGAGCAGTTCTTC
d_call: NA; v_call: TRBV5-1; j_call: TRBJ1-1; clone_size: few; cdr3_aa: CASSLGAGGGAFF; cdr3_nt: TGCGCCAGCAGCTTGGGGGCAGGTGGAGGAGCTTTCTTT
d_call: NA; v_call: TRBV10-2; j_call: TRBJ2-2; clone_size: few; cdr3_aa: CASGPYTGELFF; cdr3_nt: TGCGCCAGCGGGCCTTACACCGGGGAGCTGTTTTTT
d_call: TRBD1; v_call: TRBV4-3; j_call: TRBJ2-7; clone_size: NA; cdr3_aa: CASSQGAGTGNYEQYF; cdr3_nt: TGCGCCAGCAGCCAGGGGGCCGGGACAGGAAACTACGAGCAGTACTTC
d_call: NA; v_call: TRBV7-2; j_call: TRBJ1-5; clone_size: few; cdr3_aa: CASSPGRGLGNQPQHF; cdr3_nt: TGTGCCAGCAGCCCCGGAAGGGGGTTGGGCAATCAGCCCCAGCATTTT
d_call: NA; v_call: TRBV7-2; j_call: TRBJ2-5; clone_size: few; cdr3_aa: CASSLARDGTQYF; cdr3_nt: TGTGCCAGCAGCTTAGCCAGGGATGGGACCCAGTACTTC
d_call: NA; v_call: TRBV28; j_call: TRBJ2-3; clone_size: NA; cdr3_aa: CASYTFWEPDTQYF; cdr3_nt: TGTGCCAGTTACACTTTTTGGGAGCCAGATACGCAGTATTTT
d_call: NA; v_call: TRBV5-1; j_call: TRBJ2-3; clone_size: NA; cdr3_aa: CVSSLQGSTDTQYF; cdr3_nt: TGCGTCAGCAGCCTCCAGGGGAGCACAGATACGCAGTATTTT
d_call: NA; v_call: TRBV5-6; j_call: TRBJ2-3; clone_size: NA; cdr3_aa: CASSLELEPGADTQYF; cdr3_nt: TGTGCCAGCAGCTTGGAACTAGAGCCCGGCGCAGATACGCAGTATTTT
d_call: NA; v_call: TRBV5-1; j_call: TRBJ1-2; clone_size: NA; cdr3_aa: CASSLSRDGNYGYTF; cdr3_nt: TGCGCCAGCAGCCTCAGCCGGGACGGCAACTATGGCTACACCTTC
d_call: NA; v_call: TRBV28; j_call: TRBJ1-1; clone_size: few; cdr3_aa: CASRYPGAVPEAFF; cdr3_nt: TGTGCCAGCAGGTACCCCGGAGCGGTCCCTGAAGCTTTCTTT
d_call: TRBD1; v_call: TRBV7-8; j_call: TRBJ1-5; clone_size: few; cdr3_aa: CASSAGTGGDQPQHF; cdr3_nt: TGTGCCAGCAGCGCGGGGACAGGGGGCGATCAGCCCCAGCATTTT
d_call: TRBD2; v_call: TRBV5-1; j_call: TRBJ2-7; clone_size: many; cdr3_aa: CASSLSMGTIDEQYF; cdr3_nt: TGCGCCAGCAGCTTGAGTATGGGGACTATCGACGAGCAGTACTTC
d_call: NA; v_call: TRBV7-2; j_call: TRBJ2-7; clone_size: many; cdr3_aa: CASSLGAGPYEQYF; cdr3_nt: TGTGCCAGCAGCTTAGGTGCAGGTCCCTACGAGCAGTACTTC
d_call: TRBD1; v_call: TRBV12-3/TRBV12-4; j_call: TRBJ1-4; clone_size: NA; cdr3_aa: CASSPRQTGGEEKLFF; cdr3_nt: TGTGCCAGCAGTCCACGCCAGACAGGGGGTGAAGAAAAACTGTTTTTT
d_call: NA; v_call: TRBV4-3; j_call: TRBJ1-2; clone_size: NA; cdr3_aa: CANSQGAAIGGYTF; cdr3_nt: TGCGCCAACAGCCAAGGAGCAGCTATCGGGGGCTACACCTTC
d_call: NA; v_call: TRBV6-5; j_call: TRBJ2-7; clone_size: NA; cdr3_aa: CASSYGSFYEQYF; cdr3_nt: TGTGCCAGCAGTTACGGCAGTTTCTACGAGCAGTACTTC
d_call: NA; v_call: TRBV12-3/TRBV12-4; j_call: TRBJ1-5; clone_size: NA; cdr3_aa: CASSRSRGSNQPQHF; cdr3_nt: TGTGCCAGCAGTCGTTCCAGGGGTAGCAATCAGCCCCAGCATTTT
d_call: NA; v_call: TRBV12-3/TRBV12-4; j_call: TRBJ2-5; clone_size: few; cdr3_aa: CASSLGTVETQYF; cdr3_nt: TGTGCCAGCAGTTTGGGGACGGTGGAGACCCAGTACTTC
d_call: NA; v_call: TRBV27; j_call: TRBJ1-6; clone_size: few; cdr3_aa: CASSLEWSETADLSSYNSPLHF; cdr3_nt: TGTGCCAGCAGTTTAGAATGGTCGGAAACGGCTGACTTAAGCTCCTATAATTCACCCCTCCACTTT
d_call: NA; v_call: TRBV9; j_call: TRBJ2-7; clone_size: NA; cdr3_aa: CASSPLGTPSYEQYF; cdr3_nt: TGTGCCAGCAGCCCCCTGGGGACCCCTTCCTACGAGCAGTACTTC
d_call: NA; v_call: TRBV3-1; j_call: TRBJ1-1; clone_size: NA; cdr3_aa: CASRDSLNTEAFF; cdr3_nt: TGTGCCAGCAGAGACAGTCTGAACACTGAAGCTTTCTTT
d_call: NA; v_call: TRBV20-1; j_call: TRBJ1-2; clone_size: NA; cdr3_aa: CSATTRGASGYTF; cdr3_nt: TGCAGTGCCACGACCCGAGGGGCTTCTGGCTACACCTTC
d_call: NA; v_call: TRBV12-3/TRBV12-4; j_call: TRBJ2-1; clone_size: NA; cdr3_aa: CASSPQVHNEQFF; cdr3_nt: TGTGCCAGCAGTCCCCAGGTACACAATGAGCAGTTCTTC
d_call: NA; v_call: TRBV15; j_call: TRBJ1-2; clone_size: NA; cdr3_aa: CATSRESGSYGYTF; cdr3_nt: TGTGCCACCAGCAGAGAGAGTGGATCCTACGGCTACACCTTC
d_call: TRBD2; v_call: TRBV28; j_call: TRBJ2-7; clone_size: NA; cdr3_aa: CASSFQWTSEGRFSYEQYF; cdr3_nt: TGTGCCAGCAGTTTCCAATGGACTAGCGAGGGCCGCTTCTCCTACGAGCAGTACTTC
d_call: TRBD1; v_call: TRBV27; j_call: TRBJ2-5; clone_size: few; cdr3_aa: CASSPSTGECQETQYF; cdr3_nt: TGTGCCAGCAGTCCCTCGACAGGGGAGTGCCAAGAGACCCAGTACTTC
d_call: NA; v_call: TRBV30; j_call: TRBJ1-1; clone_size: once; cdr3_aa: CAYLGQTNPEAFF; cdr3_nt: TGTGCCTACTTGGGGCAGACGAACCCTGAAGCTTTCTTT
d_call: NA; v_call: TRBV3-1; j_call: TRBJ2-5; clone_size: NA; cdr3_aa: CASSQDSTYFETQYF; cdr3_nt: TGTGCCAGCAGCCAAGATTCGACATACTTTGAGACCCAGTACTTC
d_call: TRBD1; v_call: TRBV28; j_call: TRBJ2-7; clone_size: NA; cdr3_aa: CASSFMFDRGLIYEQYF; cdr3_nt: TGTGCCAGCAGTTTTATGTTTGACAGGGGGTTGATCTACGAGCAGTACTTC
d_call: NA; v_call: TRBV20-1; j_call: TRBJ1-2; clone_size: NA; cdr3_aa: CSDRDPGRWLNYGYTF; cdr3_nt: TGCAGTGATAGAGATCCGGGGCGCTGGCTTAACTATGGCTACACCTTC
d_call: NA; v_call: TRBV7-2; j_call: TRBJ1-2; clone_size: once; cdr3_aa: CASSLEFGNYGYTF; cdr3_nt: TGTGCCAGTAGCTTAGAATTTGGGAACTATGGCTACACCTTC
d_call: NA; v_call: TRBV9; j_call: TRBJ1-5; clone_size: NA; cdr3_aa: CASGMGGGQPQHF; cdr3_nt: TGTGCCAGCGGTATGGGGGGCGGTCAGCCCCAGCATTTT
d_call: NA; v_call: TRBV2; j_call: TRBJ2-5; clone_size: few; cdr3_aa: CASSGFGRDGKETQYF; cdr3_nt: TGTGCCAGCAGTGGGTTCGGCAGGGATGGGAAAGAGACCCAGTACTTC
d_call: TRBD1; v_call: TRBV5-5; j_call: TRBJ2-7; clone_size: NA; cdr3_aa: CASSEDRGFSYEQYF; cdr3_nt: TGTGCCAGCAGCGAGGACAGGGGATTTTCATACGAGCAGTACTTC
d_call: NA; v_call: TRBV20-1; j_call: TRBJ2-7; clone_size: NA; cdr3_aa: CSAPFSDGYEQYF; cdr3_nt: TGCAGTGCACCCTTCTCGGACGGATACGAGCAGTACTTC
d_call: NA; v_call: TRBV12-3/TRBV12-4; j_call: TRBJ2-7; clone_size: NA; cdr3_aa: CASTQGRRDYEQYF; cdr3_nt: TGTGCCAGCACCCAAGGGAGGAGGGACTACGAGCAGTACTTC
d_call: TRBD1; v_call: TRBV12-3/TRBV12-4; j_call: TRBJ2-5; clone_size: NA; cdr3_aa: CATRPGQGIETQYF; cdr3_nt: TGTGCCACCCGACCGGGACAGGGTATAGAGACCCAGTACTTC
d_call: TRBD2; v_call: TRBV5-8; j_call: TRBJ2-3; clone_size: NA; cdr3_aa: CASNYSLAGLDTQYF; cdr3_nt: TGTGCCAGCAACTACAGTCTAGCGGGGCTAGATACGCAGTATTTT
d_call: NA; v_call: TRBV6-2/TRBV6-3; j_call: TRBJ2-7; clone_size: few; cdr3_aa: CASSYPYGAPMEQYF; cdr3_nt: TGTGCCAGCAGTTACCCCTACGGGGCCCCCATGGAGCAGTACTTC
d_call: NA; v_call: TRBV5-1; j_call: TRBJ1-4; clone_size: few; cdr3_aa: CASSTGPGASKLFF; cdr3_nt: TGCGCCAGCAGCACGGGACCGGGTGCATCTAAACTGTTTTTT
d_call: TRBD1; v_call: TRBV7-9; j_call: TRBJ1-2; clone_size: NA; cdr3_aa: CASSLVNRGKDGYTF; cdr3_nt: TGTGCCAGCAGCTTAGTCAACAGGGGGAAGGATGGCTACACCTTC
d_call: TRBD1; v_call: TRBV7-9; j_call: TRBJ1-5; clone_size: NA; cdr3_aa: CASSSGTDRGSPLSNQPQHF; cdr3_nt: TGTGCCAGCAGCTCCGGGACAGACCGGGGCTCGCCACTTAGCAATCAGCCCCAGCATTTT
d_call: TRBD2; v_call: TRBV11-3; j_call: TRBJ2-1; clone_size: NA; cdr3_aa: CASSAAGGPYNEQFF; cdr3_nt: TGTGCCAGCAGCGCAGCGGGGGGGCCGTACAATGAGCAGTTCTTC
d_call: TRBD2; v_call: TRBV28; j_call: TRBJ2-5; clone_size: NA; cdr3_aa: CASRGTSGESETQYF; cdr3_nt: TGTGCCAGCAGGGGGACTAGCGGGGAGTCAGAGACCCAGTACTTC
d_call: TRBD2; v_call: TRBV4-3; j_call: TRBJ2-3; clone_size: many; cdr3_aa: CASSQSRGGADTQYF; cdr3_nt: TGCGCCAGCAGCCAATCCCGGGGGGGGGCAGATACGCAGTATTTT
d_call: NA; v_call: TRBV5-1; j_call: TRBJ1-1; clone_size: NA; cdr3_aa: CASSLAVSREHTEAFF; cdr3_nt: TGCGCCAGCAGCTTGGCGGTAAGCCGAGAGCACACTGAAGCTTTCTTT
d_call: NA; v_call: TRBV28; j_call: TRBJ1-5; clone_size: NA; cdr3_aa: CASSLPGADQPQHF; cdr3_nt: TGTGCCAGCAGTTTGCCAGGGGCGGATCAGCCCCAGCATTTT
d_call: NA; v_call: TRBV7-6; j_call: TRBJ2-2; clone_size: NA; cdr3_aa: CASSLTRTANTGELFF; cdr3_nt: TGTGCCAGCAGCTTAACTCGTACAGCGAACACCGGGGAGCTGTTTTTT
d_call: TRBD1; v_call: TRBV7-2; j_call: TRBJ2-7; clone_size: NA; cdr3_aa: CASSIFRGNEQYF; cdr3_nt: TGTGCCAGCAGCATCTTCAGGGGGAACGAGCAGTACTTC